This TCR beta chain was recorded in a study of blood T cell repertoires in COVID-19. TCRdb's table, derived via immunoSEQ multiplex PCR, lists solely in-frame clones and lacks some. Of more than 95,000 clones listed, 75% to 95% are singletons. This CDR3 is built from 16 residues. Trimming took 2 bases from V and 5 from J, leaving 15 bases between them. Germline CDR1 is SGHVS and CDR2 is FNYEAQ. The rearrangement links TRBV7-6 to TRBJ1-4; maybe TRBD1 (5 bases). The sequenced sample was peripheral blood. The receptor was isolated from a human donor with active COVID-19. The donor label of this sample is uncertain. The CDR3 loop reads CASSLNAWGVNEKLFF. DNA of the CDR3: TGTGCCAGCAGCTTAAACGCATGGGGGGTAAATGAAAAACTGTTTTTT.